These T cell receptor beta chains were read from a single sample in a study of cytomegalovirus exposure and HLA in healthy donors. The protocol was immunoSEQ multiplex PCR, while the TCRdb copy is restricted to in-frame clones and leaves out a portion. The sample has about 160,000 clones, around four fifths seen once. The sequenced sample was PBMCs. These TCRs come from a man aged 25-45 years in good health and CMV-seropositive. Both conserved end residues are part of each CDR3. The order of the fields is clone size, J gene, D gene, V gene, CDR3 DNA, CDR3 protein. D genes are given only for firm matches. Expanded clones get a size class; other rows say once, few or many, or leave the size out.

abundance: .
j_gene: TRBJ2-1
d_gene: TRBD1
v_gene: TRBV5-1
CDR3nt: TGCGCCAGCAGCTTGGTGGACAGGGGATATGAGCAGTTCTTC
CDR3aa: CASSLVDRGYEQFF

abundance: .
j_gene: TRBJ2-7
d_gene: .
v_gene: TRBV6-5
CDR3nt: TGTGCCAGCAGTTACGGAGGTCACACCTACGAGCAGTACTTC
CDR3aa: CASSYGGHTYEQYF

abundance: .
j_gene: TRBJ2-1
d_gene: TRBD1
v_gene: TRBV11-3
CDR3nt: TGTGCCAGCAGCGGACAGGGGGTTTTGAATGAGCAGTTCTTC
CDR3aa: CASSGQGVLNEQFF

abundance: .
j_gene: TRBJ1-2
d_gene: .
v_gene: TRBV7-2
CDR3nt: TGTGCCAGCAGCTTGGGGCAGGCCTGGGACTATGGCTACACCTTC
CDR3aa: CASSLGQAWDYGYTF

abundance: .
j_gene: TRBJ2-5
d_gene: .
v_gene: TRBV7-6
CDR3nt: TGTGCCAGCAGCAGAAGGGGGGGTTACCAAGAGACCCAGTACTTC
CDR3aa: CASSRRGGYQETQYF

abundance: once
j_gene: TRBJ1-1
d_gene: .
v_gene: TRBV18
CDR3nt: TGTGCCAGCTCACCACCGAAAGGAAGGGGCCCTGAAGCTTTCTTT
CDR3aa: CASSPPKGRGPEAFF

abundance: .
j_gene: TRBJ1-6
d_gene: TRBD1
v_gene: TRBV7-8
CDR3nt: TGTGCCAGCAGATTGGGACAGGGCGGTAATTCACCCCTCCACTTT
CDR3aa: CASRLGQGGNSPLHF

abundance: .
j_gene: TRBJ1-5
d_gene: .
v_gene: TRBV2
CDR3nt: TGTGCCAGCAGTGACAGGGATAGCAATCAGCCCCAGCATTTT
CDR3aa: CASSDRDSNQPQHF

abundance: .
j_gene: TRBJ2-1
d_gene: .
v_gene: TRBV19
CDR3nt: TGTGCCAGTAGTATAGTGCCCGCCTTCGGGTACAATGAGCAGTTCTTC
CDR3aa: CASSIVPAFGYNEQFF

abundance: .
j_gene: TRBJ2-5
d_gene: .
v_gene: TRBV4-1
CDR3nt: TGCGCCAGCAAGGGGGACGGGACCCAGTACTTC
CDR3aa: CASKGDGTQYF

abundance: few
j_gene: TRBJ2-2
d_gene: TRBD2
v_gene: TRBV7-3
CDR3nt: TGTGCCAGCAGCCGACTAGCGGGGGGAGAGCACACCGGGGAGCTGTTTTTT
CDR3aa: CASSRLAGGEHTGELFF

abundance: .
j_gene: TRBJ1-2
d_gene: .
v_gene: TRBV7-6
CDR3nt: TGTGCCAGCAGCCAGGGCCCCGACAGTTCATATGGCTACACCTTC
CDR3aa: CASSQGPDSSYGYTF

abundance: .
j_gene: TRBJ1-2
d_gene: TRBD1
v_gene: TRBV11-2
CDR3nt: TGTGCCAGCAGCTTATCGAGACAGGGGCTCTATGGCTACACCTTC
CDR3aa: CASSLSRQGLYGYTF

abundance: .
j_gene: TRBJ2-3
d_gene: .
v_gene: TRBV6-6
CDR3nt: TGTGCCAGCAGTTCCCCGGGAGCGGGCACAGATACGCAGTATTTT
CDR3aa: CASSSPGAGTDTQYF

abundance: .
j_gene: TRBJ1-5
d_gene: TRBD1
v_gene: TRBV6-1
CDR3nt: TGTGCCAGCAGCAGACAGGGTGGCAATCAGCCCCAGCATTTT
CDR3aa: CASSRQGGNQPQHF

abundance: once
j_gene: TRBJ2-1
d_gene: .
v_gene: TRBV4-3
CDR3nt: TGCGCCAGCAGCCAAGGTGGGGAGTCCTACAATGAGCAGTTCTTC
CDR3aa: CASSQGGESYNEQFF

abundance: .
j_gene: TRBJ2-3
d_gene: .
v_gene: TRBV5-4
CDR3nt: TGTGCCAGCAGCTTGGCAACGGGGGGCCTGGCCACAGATACGCAGTATTTT
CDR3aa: CASSLATGGLATDTQYF

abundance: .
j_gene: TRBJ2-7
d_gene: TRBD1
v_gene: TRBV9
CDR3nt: TGTGCCAGCAGCGTAGGGGCAGGGGGCGGCTACGAGCAGTACTTC
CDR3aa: CASSVGAGGGYEQYF

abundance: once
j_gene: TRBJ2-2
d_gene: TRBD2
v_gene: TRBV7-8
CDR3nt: TGTGCCAGCAGCTTAGTTCCGGGGGGGATGGCCGGGGAGCTGTTTTTT
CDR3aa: CASSLVPGGMAGELFF

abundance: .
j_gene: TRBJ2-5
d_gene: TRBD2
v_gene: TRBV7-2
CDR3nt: TGTGCCAGCAGCTTAGTACTAGCGGGAGAGACCCAGTACTTC
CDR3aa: CASSLVLAGETQYF

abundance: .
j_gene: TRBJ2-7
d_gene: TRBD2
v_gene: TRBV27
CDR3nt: TGTGCCAGCAGTTTCTCTATACTAGCGGGGGGGCGTTATTCCGAGCAGTACTTC
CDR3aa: CASSFSILAGGRYSEQYF

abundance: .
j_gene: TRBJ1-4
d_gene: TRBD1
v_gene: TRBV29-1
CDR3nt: TGCAGCGTTGCTACAGGGGGCGGTTGGGCTAATGAAAAACTGTTTTTT
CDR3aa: CSVATGGGWANEKLFF

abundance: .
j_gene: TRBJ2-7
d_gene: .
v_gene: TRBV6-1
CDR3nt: TGTGCCAGCGGAATTACAGGACCGGTCGAGCAGTACTTC
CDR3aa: CASGITGPVEQYF

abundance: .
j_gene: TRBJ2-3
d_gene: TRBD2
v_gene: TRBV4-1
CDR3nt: TGCGCCAGCAGCCAACGCACTAGCGGGGGGCGTAGCACAGATACGCAGTATTTT
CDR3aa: CASSQRTSGGRSTDTQYF

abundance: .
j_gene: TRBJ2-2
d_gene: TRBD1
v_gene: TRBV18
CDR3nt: TGTGCCAGCTCACCACCGGGCAGGGGGCGGACCGGGGAGCTGTTTTTT
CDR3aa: CASSPPGRGRTGELFF

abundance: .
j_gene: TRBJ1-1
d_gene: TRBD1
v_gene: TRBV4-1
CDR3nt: TGCGCCAGCAGCCTGCCCAGGACAGGGGGCAGTGAAGCTTTCTTT
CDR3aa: CASSLPRTGGSEAFF

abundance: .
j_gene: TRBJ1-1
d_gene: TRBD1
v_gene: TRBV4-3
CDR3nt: TGCGCCAGCAGCCAAGATTGGGGACAGCTGAACACTGAAGCTTTCTTT
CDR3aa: CASSQDWGQLNTEAFF

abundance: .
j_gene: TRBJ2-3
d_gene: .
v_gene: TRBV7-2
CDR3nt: TGTGCCAGCAGCCATCCAGATACGCAGTATTTT
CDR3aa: CASSHPDTQYF

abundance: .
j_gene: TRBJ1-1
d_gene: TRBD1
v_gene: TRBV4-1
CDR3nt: TGCGCCAGCAGCCAGAGGGGACAGGGGGGGGCTGAAGCTTTCTTT
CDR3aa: CASSQRGQGGAEAFF

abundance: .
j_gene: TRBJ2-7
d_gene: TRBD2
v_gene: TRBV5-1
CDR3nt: TGCGCCAGCAGCCCCTCTAGCGGGGGGCCCTACGAGCAGTACTTC
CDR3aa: CASSPSSGGPYEQYF

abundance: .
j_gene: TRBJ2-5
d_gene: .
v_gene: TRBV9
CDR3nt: TGTGCCAGCAGCGTCACTACTAGCTGGGAGACCCAGTACTTC
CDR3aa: CASSVTTSWETQYF

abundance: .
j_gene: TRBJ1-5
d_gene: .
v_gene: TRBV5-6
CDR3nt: TGTGCCAGCAGCCGTCGGGGGGGAGGCAATCAGCCCCAGCATTTT
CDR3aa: CASSRRGGGNQPQHF